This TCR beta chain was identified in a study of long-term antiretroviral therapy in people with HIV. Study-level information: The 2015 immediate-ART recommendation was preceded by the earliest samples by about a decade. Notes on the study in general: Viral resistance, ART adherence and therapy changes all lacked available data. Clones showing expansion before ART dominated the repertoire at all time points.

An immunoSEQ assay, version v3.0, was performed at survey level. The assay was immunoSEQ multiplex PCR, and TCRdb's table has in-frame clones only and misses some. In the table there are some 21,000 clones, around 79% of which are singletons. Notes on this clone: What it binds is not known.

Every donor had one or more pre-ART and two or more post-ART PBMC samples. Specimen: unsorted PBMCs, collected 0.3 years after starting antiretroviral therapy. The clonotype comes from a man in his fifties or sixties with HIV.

The CDR3 loop reads CASSSSRQGGRNQPQHF. The CDR3 region has the DNA TGTGCCAGCAGTTCCTCACGACAGGGCGGGAGGAATCAGCCCCAGCATTTT. The rearrangement links TRBV28 to TRBJ1-5; 7 bases fit TRBD1. The germline CDR1 and CDR2 sequences are MDHEN and SYDVKM. V lost 4 bases and J lost 4; bases outside the gene matches: 13. CDR3 length: 17 amino acids.